These T cell receptor beta chains were read from a single sample in a study of T cell repertoires in cytomegalovirus infection. TCRdb re-derived calls from the reads in MiXCR, one entry per CDR3 protein. Found here are about 180,000 distinct CDR3 sequences, approximately 15% of them singletons; the top ten hold 25% to 30%. The sample comprised PBMCs. Receptors were obtained from a human donor in good health (CMV status not recorded). Some clones in this sample may be carry-over from other donors' samples. CDR3s include the opening cysteine and the closing phenylalanine or tryptophan. Fields, in order: J gene, CDR3 length, V gene, clone size, D gene, CDR3 protein, CDR3 DNA. A D gene is named only where the DNA matches it firmly. Only some rows state a clone size, as once, few, many or a class for expanded clones.

j_call: TRBJ1-1; cdr3_length: 12; v_call: TRBV29-1; clone_size: few; d_call: TRBD1; cdr3_aa: CSVDTGTGAAFF; cdr3_nt: TGCAGCGTTGACACCGGGACAGGGGCCGCTTTCTTT
j_call: TRBJ1-6; cdr3_length: 17; v_call: TRBV12-3/TRBV12-4; clone_size: once; d_call: TRBD1; cdr3_aa: CASSSPGNRGLNSPLHF; cdr3_nt: TGTGCCAGCAGTTCCCCGGGGAACAGGGGGCTGAATTCACCCCTCCACTTT
j_call: TRBJ2-3; cdr3_length: 15; v_call: TRBV5-5; clone_size: .; d_call: .; cdr3_aa: CASSLTVGRTDTQYF; cdr3_nt: TGTGCCAGCAGCTTGACAGTGGGTCGCACAGATACGCAGTATTTT
j_call: TRBJ2-1; cdr3_length: 12; v_call: TRBV5-4; clone_size: .; d_call: .; cdr3_aa: CASSSGSDEQFF; cdr3_nt: TGTGCCAGCTCCTCAGGTTCGGATGAGCAGTTCTTC
j_call: TRBJ1-6; cdr3_length: 13; v_call: TRBV12-3/TRBV12-4; clone_size: few; d_call: TRBD1; cdr3_aa: CASTGQRNSPLHF; cdr3_nt: TGTGCCAGCACGGGACAGAGAAATTCACCCCTCCACTTT
j_call: TRBJ2-7; cdr3_length: 13; v_call: TRBV7-9; clone_size: .; d_call: TRBD1; cdr3_aa: CASARGQTYEQYF; cdr3_nt: TGTGCCAGCGCTCGGGGACAGACCTACGAGCAGTACTTC
j_call: TRBJ2-2; cdr3_length: 14; v_call: TRBV2; clone_size: .; d_call: .; cdr3_aa: CASLGSRSTGELFF; cdr3_nt: TGTGCCAGCTTGGGGTCGCGGAGCACCGGGGAGCTGTTTTTT
j_call: TRBJ1-4; cdr3_length: 17; v_call: TRBV7-9; clone_size: many; d_call: TRBD1; cdr3_aa: CASSYADRGATNEKLFF; cdr3_nt: TGTGCCAGCAGCTACGCGGACAGGGGAGCAACTAATGAAAAACTGTTTTTT
j_call: TRBJ2-2; cdr3_length: 15; v_call: TRBV9; clone_size: .; d_call: TRBD2; cdr3_aa: CASMGTSGSGGELFF; cdr3_nt: TGTGCCAGCATGGGGACTAGCGGGAGCGGCGGGGAGCTGTTTTTT
j_call: TRBJ2-1; cdr3_length: 12; v_call: TRBV28; clone_size: few; d_call: .; cdr3_aa: CASSLSSNEQFF; cdr3_nt: TGTGCCAGCAGTTTATCTAGCAATGAGCAGTTCTTC
j_call: TRBJ2-1; cdr3_length: 15; v_call: TRBV15; clone_size: many; d_call: TRBD2; cdr3_aa: CATSTERGGRYEQFF; cdr3_nt: TGTGCCACCAGCACCGAGCGGGGGGGCCGTTATGAGCAGTTCTTC
j_call: TRBJ2-7; cdr3_length: 15; v_call: TRBV9; clone_size: .; d_call: .; cdr3_aa: CASSVEEGGDYEQYF; cdr3_nt: TGTGCCAGCAGCGTAGAGGAAGGGGGGGACTACGAGCAGTACTTC
j_call: TRBJ1-1; cdr3_length: 15; v_call: TRBV7-9; clone_size: .; d_call: .; cdr3_aa: CASSLTFPANTEAFF; cdr3_nt: TGTGCCAGCAGCTTAACTTTCCCGGCCAACACTGAAGCTTTCTTT
j_call: TRBJ2-1; cdr3_length: 13; v_call: TRBV6-5; clone_size: .; d_call: .; cdr3_aa: CASRRQSYNEQFF; cdr3_nt: TGTGCCAGCAGGAGACAATCCTACAATGAGCAGTTCTTC
j_call: TRBJ1-5; cdr3_length: 15; v_call: TRBV19; clone_size: few; d_call: TRBD1; cdr3_aa: CASSILRGPAQPQHF; cdr3_nt: TGTGCCAGTAGTATACTGAGGGGGCCTGCTCAGCCCCAGCATTTT
j_call: TRBJ2-4; cdr3_length: 15; v_call: TRBV7-2; clone_size: .; d_call: .; cdr3_aa: CASCFRSGGGNVQYF; cdr3_nt: TGTGCCAGCTGCTTTAGGTCGGGTGGCGGCAACGTTCAGTACTTC
j_call: TRBJ2-3; cdr3_length: 16; v_call: TRBV12-3/TRBV12-4; clone_size: few; d_call: TRBD2; cdr3_aa: CASSPGLAGFTDTQYF; cdr3_nt: TGTGCCAGCAGTCCGGGACTAGCGGGATTCACAGATACGCAGTATTTT
j_call: TRBJ2-7; cdr3_length: 12; v_call: TRBV20-1; clone_size: many; d_call: .; cdr3_aa: CSVPRGGHEQYF; cdr3_nt: TGCAGTGTACCCCGAGGCGGTCACGAGCAGTACTTC
j_call: TRBJ2-7; cdr3_length: 16; v_call: TRBV29-1; clone_size: many; d_call: .; cdr3_aa: CSVVGRGGKRTYEQYF; cdr3_nt: TGCAGCGTTGTAGGCAGGGGGGGAAAAAGAACCTACGAGCAGTACTTC
j_call: TRBJ2-3; cdr3_length: 15; v_call: TRBV25-1; clone_size: few; d_call: .; cdr3_aa: CASSEYRTETDTQYF; cdr3_nt: TGTGCCAGCAGTGAATACAGGACGGAGACAGATACGCAGTATTTT
j_call: TRBJ1-5; cdr3_length: 15; v_call: TRBV10-3; clone_size: few; d_call: .; cdr3_aa: CAIGSMGRGNQPQHF; cdr3_nt: TGTGCCATCGGCTCGATGGGGCGCGGCAATCAGCCCCAGCATTTT
j_call: TRBJ1-2; cdr3_length: 16; v_call: TRBV6-5; clone_size: many; d_call: TRBD1; cdr3_aa: CASSYTASGQSSGYTF; cdr3_nt: TGTGCCAGCAGTTACACTGCGTCGGGACAGAGCTCTGGCTACACCTTC
j_call: TRBJ2-7; cdr3_length: 14; v_call: TRBV27; clone_size: many; d_call: .; cdr3_aa: CASSLSAGAYEQYF; cdr3_nt: TGTGCCAGCAGTTTATCAGCAGGGGCCTACGAGCAGTACTTC
j_call: TRBJ1-2; cdr3_length: 15; v_call: TRBV12-3/TRBV12-4; clone_size: .; d_call: TRBD1; cdr3_aa: CASRQTPGTDYGYTF; cdr3_nt: TGTGCCAGCAGACAAACTCCCGGGACAGACTATGGCTACACCTTC
j_call: TRBJ1-5; cdr3_length: 15; v_call: TRBV19; clone_size: .; d_call: .; cdr3_aa: CASSIQRSGNQPQHF; cdr3_nt: TGTGCCAGTAGTATACAGAGGTCGGGGAATCAGCCCCAGCATTTT
j_call: TRBJ2-3; cdr3_length: 14; v_call: TRBV20-1; clone_size: few; d_call: TRBD2; cdr3_aa: CSASRLAETDTQYF; cdr3_nt: TGCAGTGCTTCGAGACTAGCGGAGACAGATACGCAGTATTTT
j_call: TRBJ1-4; cdr3_length: 16; v_call: TRBV28; clone_size: .; d_call: TRBD1; cdr3_aa: CASSGSRDRINEKLFF; cdr3_nt: TGTGCCAGCAGTGGATCTCGGGACAGGATTAATGAAAAACTGTTTTTT
j_call: TRBJ2-7; cdr3_length: 14; v_call: TRBV7-2; clone_size: many; d_call: .; cdr3_aa: CASSLTGGSGEQYF; cdr3_nt: TGTGCCAGCAGCTTAACAGGCGGGTCGGGCGAGCAGTACTTC
j_call: TRBJ1-2; cdr3_length: 15; v_call: TRBV10-3; clone_size: .; d_call: TRBD1; cdr3_aa: CASDRDAGGNYGYTF; cdr3_nt: TGTGCCAGCGACAGGGACGCGGGCGGCAACTATGGCTACACCTTC